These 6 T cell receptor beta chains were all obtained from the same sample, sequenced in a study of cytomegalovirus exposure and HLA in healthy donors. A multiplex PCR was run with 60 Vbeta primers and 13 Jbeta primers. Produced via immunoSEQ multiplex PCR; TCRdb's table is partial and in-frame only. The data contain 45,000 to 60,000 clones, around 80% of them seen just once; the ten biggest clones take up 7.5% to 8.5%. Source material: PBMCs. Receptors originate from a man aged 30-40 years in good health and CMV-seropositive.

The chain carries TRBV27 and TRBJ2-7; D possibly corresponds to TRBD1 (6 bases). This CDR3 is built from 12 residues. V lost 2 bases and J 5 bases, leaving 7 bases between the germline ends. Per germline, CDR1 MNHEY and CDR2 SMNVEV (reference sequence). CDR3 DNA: TGTGCCAGCAGTTTAAACAGGGACGAGCAGTACTTC. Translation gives CASSLNRDEQYF.

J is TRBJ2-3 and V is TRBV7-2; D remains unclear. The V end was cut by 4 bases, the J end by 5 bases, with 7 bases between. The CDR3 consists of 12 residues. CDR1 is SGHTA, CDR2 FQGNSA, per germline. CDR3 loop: CASSSYGDTQYF. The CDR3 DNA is TGTGCCAGCAGCTCCTATGGAGATACGCAGTATTTT.

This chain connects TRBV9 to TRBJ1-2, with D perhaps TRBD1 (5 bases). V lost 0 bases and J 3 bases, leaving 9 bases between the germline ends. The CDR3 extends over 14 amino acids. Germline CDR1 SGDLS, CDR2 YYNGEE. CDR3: CASSVEEGYYGYTF. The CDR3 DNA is TGTGCCAGCAGCGTAGAGGAGGGGTACTATGGCTACACCTTC.

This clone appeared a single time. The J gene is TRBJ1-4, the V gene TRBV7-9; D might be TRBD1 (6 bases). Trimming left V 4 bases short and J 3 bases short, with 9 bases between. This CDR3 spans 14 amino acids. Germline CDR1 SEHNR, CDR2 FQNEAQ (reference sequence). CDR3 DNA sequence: TGTGCCAGCAGCTCAGGGGTCGCTAATGAAAAACTGTTTTTT. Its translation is CASSSGVANEKLFF.

The CDR3 is CASRPYLEQTQYF. CDR3 DNA sequence: TGTGCCAGTAGGCCCTATCTTGAACAGACCCAGTACTTC. The chain combines TRBV19 with TRBJ2-5; D is ambiguous. CDR3 length: 13 amino acids. The germline V and J ends were trimmed by 6 bases and 6 bases, with 14 bases remaining between them. From germline, CDR1 is LNHDA and CDR2 SQIVND (reference sequence).

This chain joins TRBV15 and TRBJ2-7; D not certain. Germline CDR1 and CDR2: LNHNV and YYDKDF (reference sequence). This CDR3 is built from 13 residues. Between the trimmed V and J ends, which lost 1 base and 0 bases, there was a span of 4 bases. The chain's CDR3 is CATSRASSYEQYF. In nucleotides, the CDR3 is TGTGCCACCAGCAGAGCGAGCTCCTACGAGCAGTACTTC.